Detailed here is one T cell receptor beta chain. The entirety of the isolated RNA underwent reverse transcription, so expressed TCRB transcripts were sequenced. Measured with immunoSEQ multiplex PCR; TCRdb has only the in-frame clones, and not every one. The sample has around 350,000 clones; over 9.5% are singletons. The sample belongs to a study of beta chain features in type 1 diabetes. V was clipped by 6 bases and J by 0 bases, with 18 bases between them. Germline V lookup: CDR1 LNHDA, CDR2 SQIVND (reference sequence). The CDR3 is 18 amino acids. This clonotype originated in a young man in good health. The chain has TRBV19 and TRBJ1-6, with D uncertain. The specimen was naive CD4+ T cells from blood. The CDR3 coding sequence is TGTGCCAGTAGGGTCGCGGGGAGAGGGAGCTCCTATAATTCACCCCTCCACTTT. Its protein product is CASRVAGRGSSYNSPLHF.